The 16 T cell receptor beta chains in this list originate from one sample, sequenced in a study of blood T cells in healthy people across ages. For the second PCR, which ran for roughly 6 to 12 cycles, a sample-barcoded 5' primer and a J-beta primer mix were used. A single record per CDR3 protein comes from TCRdb applying MiXCR to the 5' RACE reads. In the table there are roughly 800,000 distinct CDR3 sequences, about 25% of which are singletons. This same sample was also taken into another study, of T cells of mothers and their children.

The sequenced sample consisted of blood. The receptors stem from a boy aged 10-17 years in good health.

The gene calls are TRBV28 and TRBJ2-5, with D perhaps matching TRBD2 (6 bases). The V end was cut by 4 bases, the J end by 11 bases, with 17 bases between. The CDR3 consists of 13 residues. Germline CDR1 is MDHEN and CDR2 is SYDVKM. The CDR3 protein is CASSSILAGEQYF. CDR3 coding DNA: TGTGCCAGCAGTTCCATACTAGCCGGAGAGCAGTACTTC.

This chain links TRBV9 with TRBJ2-7; D call uncertain. Per the germline V gene, CDR1 is SGDLS and CDR2 is YYNGEE. Trimming left V 0 bases short and J 2 bases short, with 6 bases between. CDR3 length: 13 residues. In DNA, the CDR3 is TGTGCCAGCAGCGTAGATCCAACCTACGAGCAGTACTTC. This translates into CASSVDPTYEQYF.

This chain links TRBV5-5 with TRBJ2-7; D ambiguous. Germline lookup yields CDR1 SGHKS and CDR2 YYEKEE (reference sequence). The ends were cut back, 3 bases at V and 3 bases at J, with 16 bases in the middle. The CDR3 loop spans 15 amino acids. The CDR3 is CASSSDPEYNYEQYF. The CDR3 bases are TGTGCCAGCAGCTCGGATCCGGAATATAACTACGAGCAGTACTTC.

The V gene is TRBV4-3, the J gene TRBJ2-3; 11 bases align to TRBD2. The CDR3 sequence is 18 residues long. V shed 0 bases, J shed 2 bases, and the junction held 7 bases outside the gene matches. The germline CDR1 and CDR2 sequences are LGHNA and YSLEER. CDR3 residues: CASSQEPLAGAITDTQYF. The CDR3 bases are TGCGCCAGCAGCCAAGAACCACTAGCGGGGGCCATCACAGATACGCAGTATTTT.

The V call is TRBV7-2, the J call TRBJ2-3, with 8 nucleotides matching TRBD2. In germline, CDR1 is SGHTA, CDR2 FQGNSA. V lost 1 base and J lost 5; bases outside the gene matches: 8. CDR3 length equals 16 residues. The CDR3 DNA reads as TGTGCCAGCAGCTTAGAAGGACGGGGGGGCGGAGATACGCAGTATTTT. Protein sequence: CASSLEGRGGGDTQYF.

The chain uses TRBV25-1 and TRBJ2-5; D perhaps matches TRBD1 (6 bases). The end of the DNA fits TRBJ2-7 better, so the J call may be wrong. The CDR3 loop spans 17 amino acids. The germline V gene has CDR1 MGHDK and CDR2 SYGVNS. The CDR3 spells CASSDSYTPGHPYEQYF. In nucleotides, the CDR3 is TGTGCCAGCAGTGATTCTTACACACCGGGACATCCTTACGAGCAGTACTTC.

The table lists this clonotype with a few counts. The V and J genes are TRBV9 and TRBJ1-1; D ambiguous. Germline V lookup: CDR1 SGDLS, CDR2 YYNGEE. Trimming took 0 bases from V and 1 from J, leaving 7 bases between them. The CDR3 has 14 amino acids. CDR3 residues: CASSVVRGNTEAFF. In DNA form, the CDR3 reads TGTGCCAGCAGCGTAGTACGGGGGAACACTGAAGCTTTCTTT.

This rearrangement joins TRBV6-6 to TRBJ1-1; D is uncertain. V shed 6 bases and J shed 1 base, with 9 bases lying between them. CDR1 and CDR2 (germline): MNHNY, SVGAGI (reference sequence). This CDR3 is built from 13 residues. CDR3 bases: TGTGCCAGCAGGTTAAGACAGAACACTGAAGCTTTCTTT. It translates to CASRLRQNTEAFF.

The rearrangement uses TRBV7-8 and TRBJ1-4; D might be TRBD1 (5 bases). The CDR3 spans 15 residues. V was cut by 3 bases and J by 7 bases, with 15 bases left in between. Germline lookup yields CDR1 SGHVS and CDR2 FQNEAQ. Written as DNA, the CDR3 is TGTGCCAGCAGCTTGCGAGTCAGGGAGGGTGAAAAACTGTTTTTT. Amino acid sequence: CASSLRVREGEKLFF.

The chain carries TRBV19 and TRBJ2-5; TRBD1 aligns across 7 bases. With the DNA end fitting TRBJ2-7 better, the J assignment may be wrong. Per the germline V gene, CDR1 is LNHDA and CDR2 is SQIVND (reference sequence). There are 15 residues in the CDR3. CDR3 nucleotides: TGTGCCAGTAATACCGGGACAGCTGGATCTTACGAGCAGTACTTC. It is translated as CASNTGTAGSYEQYF.

This clonotype appeared once. V and J are TRBV28 and TRBJ2-5; maybe TRBD2 (5 bases). The J call may be in error: the DNA end matches TRBJ2-7 better. This CDR3 comprises 14 residues. Germline V gene sequence: CDR1 MDHEN, CDR2 SYDVKM. The CDR3, as DNA: TGTGCCAGCAGAAGAGGGTCATGGAGCAACGAGCAGTACTTC. This translates into CASRRGSWSNEQYF.

In this sample, this clonotype turned up a few times. V and J are TRBV9 and TRBJ1-1; possible D gene TRBD1, 5 bases. The CDR3 runs to 18 residues. The V gene lost 3 bases and the J gene lost 4 bases, with 25 bases spanning the gap. Germline values: CDR1 SGDLS, CDR2 YYNGEE. CDR3 in DNA: TGTGCCAGCAGCGCAAACCGGGACGGTAGGATTTCGGGCACTGAAGCTTTCTTT. It encodes CASSANRDGRISGTEAFF.

The CDR3 region has the DNA TGTGCCAGCCTCCGAGACCCGCGAAGAGTGGGCACAGATACGCAGTATTTT. Amino acid sequence: CASLRDPRRVGTDTQYF. V is TRBV28 and J is TRBJ2-3; the D is unclear. Germline lookup yields CDR1 MDHEN and CDR2 SYDVKM. The CDR3 is 17 residues long. The V end lost 8 bases, the J end lost 1 base, and 22 bases lay between the germline ends.

The chain combines TRBV15 with TRBJ2-1; possibly TRBD2 for D (6 bases). The germline gives CDR1 LNHNV, CDR2 YYDKDF (reference sequence). The length of the CDR3 is 14 residues. The V end was cut by 11 bases, the J end by 8 bases, with 22 bases between. This CDR3 is CASGDGGMTDEQFF. The CDR3 nucleotides read TGTGCCTCCGGGGATGGCGGGATGACCGATGAGCAGTTCTTC. Supplemented by reference TRBV15 and TRBJ2-1, the full variable domain reads DAMVIQNPRYQVTQFGKPVTLSCSQTLNHNVMYWYQQKSSQAPKLLFHYYDKDFNNEADTPDNFQSRRPNTSFCFLDIRSPGLGDTAMYLCASGDGGMTDEQFFGPGTRLTVL.

The gene calls are TRBV20-1 and TRBJ2-7; D is possibly TRBD1 or TRBD2 (6 bases each). Germline values: CDR1 DFQATT, CDR2 SNEGSKA (reference sequence). This CDR3 contains 14 residues. The ends were cut back, 5 bases at V and 2 bases at J, with 16 bases in the middle. The CDR3: CSAQDRTKAYEQYF. In DNA form, the CDR3 reads TGCAGTGCTCAAGACAGGACTAAAGCCTACGAGCAGTACTTC.

This clonotype was recorded a few times. The CDR3 DNA follows: TGCAGCGTTGAAGATCCCGTCGACGGGCAGTTCTTC. Its protein product is CSVEDPVDGQFF. The V and J genes are TRBV29-1 and TRBJ2-1; no reliable D call. Germline CDR1 and CDR2: SQVTM and ANQGSEA. CDR3 length: 12 amino acids. Deletions cut 0 bases from V and 12 bases from J, with 12 bases between.